Below, 9 T cell receptor beta chains from the same sample are listed, as sequenced in a study of CD8 T cells in Susac syndrome. The RNA, roughly 0.5 to 1 ug, was put through reverse transcription using random hexamers. TCRdb redid the calling of the immunoSEQ multiplex PCR reads with MiXCR, one entry per CDR3 protein. In the table there are approximately 100,000 distinct CDR3 sequences, approximately 95% of which are singletons. The sequencing sample was made of CD8+ T cells from PBMCs. These receptors were taken from a human donor with Susac syndrome.

The genes are TRBV29-1 and TRBJ2-7, with D perhaps TRBD2 (6 bases). Looked up from germline, CDR1 is SQVTM and CDR2 is ANQGSEA. The CDR3 has 16 amino acids. V was shortened by 4 bases and J by 3 bases, with 22 bases between the two germline ends. The CDR3 sequence is CSVVGGIRDRSYEQYF. In nucleotides, the CDR3 is TGCAGCGTTGTGGGCGGGATCAGGGATCGAAGCTACGAGCAGTACTTC.

The rearrangement uses TRBV20-1 and TRBJ2-5, with TRBD1 matching over 8 bases. The CDR3 covers 13 residues. The V gene's germline CDR1 is DFQATT and CDR2 SNEGSKA (reference sequence). Trimming removed 5 bases from V and 1 base from J; junction bases left unmatched: 3. This CDR3 reads CSARQGFQETQYF. The CDR3 DNA sequence: TGCAGTGCTCGACAGGGGTTCCAAGAGACCCAGTACTTC.

The chain combines TRBV29-1 with TRBJ1-1, with TRBD1 as a possible D gene (5 bases). The CDR3 runs to 12 residues. Germline loops: CDR1 SQVTM, CDR2 ANQGSEA. The V end lost 8 bases, the J end lost 3 bases, and 13 bases lay between the germline ends. CDR3 sequence: CSILTGDTEAFF. In DNA, the CDR3 is TGCAGCATCCTGACGGGGGACACTGAAGCTTTCTTT. The variable domain in full, with the rest retrieved from reference TRBV29-1 and TRBJ1-1, is SAVISQKPSRDICQRGTSLTIQCQVDSQVTMMFWYRQQPGQSLTLIATANQGSEATYESGFVIDKFPISRPNLTFSTLTVSNMSPEDSSIYLCSILTGDTEAFFGQGTRLTVV.

This chain joins TRBV12-3 or TRBV12-4 and TRBJ2-7, with D maybe TRBD2 (7 bases). The CDR3 contains 16 residues. V was shortened by 5 bases and J by 0 bases, with 17 bases between the two germline ends. The chain's CDR3 is CASSPRGRGPSYEQYF. In nucleotides, the CDR3 is TGTGCCAGCAGTCCCCGGGGGCGGGGGCCCTCCTACGAGCAGTACTTC.

The rearrangement uses TRBV12-5 and TRBJ2-3, with no clear D. The V gene's germline CDR1 is LGHNT and CDR2 FRNRAP. The CDR3 extends over 12 amino acids. The V gene lost 2 bases and the J gene lost 5 bases, with 5 bases spanning the gap. The chain's CDR3 is CASGLTQDTQYF. The DNA of the CDR3 is TGTGCTAGTGGTTTGACCCAAGATACGCAGTATTTT.

The chain employs TRBV7-9 and TRBJ1-1; TRBD1 is a possible D gene (5 bases). Germline lookup yields CDR1 SEHNR and CDR2 FQNEAQ (reference sequence). The CDR3 is 15 residues long. With 5 bases removed from V and 5 bases from J, the gap between germline ends came to 18 bases. Here the CDR3 reads CASSPRTSLWTEAFF. The DNA of the CDR3 is TGTGCCAGCAGCCCCCGGACATCCTTATGGACTGAAGCTTTCTTT.

This chain connects TRBV12-3 or TRBV12-4 to TRBJ1-1, with TRBD1 matching 8 bases. The V and J ends lost 6 bases and 4 bases, in that order; junction bases with no gene match: 7. This CDR3 has 14 amino acids. The CDR3 DNA follows: TGTGCCAGCAGAAAGACAGGGGCGTTCACTGAAGCTTTCTTT. Translated: CASRKTGAFTEAFF.

The V gene is TRBV7-9, the J gene TRBJ2-7, with unresolved D. From germline, CDR1 is SEHNR and CDR2 FQNEAQ (reference sequence). The germline V and J ends were trimmed by 0 bases and 2 bases, with 2 bases remaining between them. The CDR3 consists of 12 residues. The CDR3 coding sequence is TGTGCCAGCAGCTTAGCCCCCTACGAGCAGTACTTC. Translated, it gives CASSLAPYEQYF. Full variable domain (remainder filled in from reference TRBV7-9 and TRBJ2-7): DTGVSQNPRHKITKRGQNVTFRCDPISEHNRLYWYRQTLGQGPEFLTYFQNEAQLEKSRLLSDRFSAERPKGSFSTLEIQRTEQGDSAMYLCASSLAPYEQYFGPGTRLTVT.

The V call is TRBV6-5, the J call TRBJ2-7; D could derive from TRBD1 or TRBD2 (6 bases each). CDR1 MNHEY and CDR2 SVGAGI come from the germline V gene. This CDR3 is built from 14 residues. The V and J ends lost 2 bases and 5 bases respectively, with 13 bases between them. DNA of the CDR3: TGTGCCAGCAGTTACCGAGGGGGGCGGGACGAGCAGTACTTC. Encoded protein: CASSYRGGRDEQYF.